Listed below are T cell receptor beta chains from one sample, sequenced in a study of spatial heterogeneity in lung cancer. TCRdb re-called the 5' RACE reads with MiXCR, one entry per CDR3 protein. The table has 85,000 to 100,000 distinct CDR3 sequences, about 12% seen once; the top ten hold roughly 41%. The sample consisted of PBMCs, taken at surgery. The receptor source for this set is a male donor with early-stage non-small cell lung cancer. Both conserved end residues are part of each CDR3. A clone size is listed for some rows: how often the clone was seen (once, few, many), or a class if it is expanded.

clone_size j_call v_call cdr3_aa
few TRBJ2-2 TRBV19 CASNMVFTGELFF
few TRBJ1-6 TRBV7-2 CASSLVAVPNSPLHF
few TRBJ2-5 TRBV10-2 CATRLAGGKQETQYF
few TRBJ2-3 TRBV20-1 CSAIGGPTDTQYF
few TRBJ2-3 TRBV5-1 CASSDRGTDTQYF
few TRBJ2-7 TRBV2 CASHSTQSNYEQYF
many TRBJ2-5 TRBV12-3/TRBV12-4 CASSKGHLQETQYF
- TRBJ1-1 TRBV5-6 CASSFDRSTEAFF
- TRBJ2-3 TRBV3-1 CASSQDHARADTQYF
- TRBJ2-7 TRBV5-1 CASSLDYEQYF
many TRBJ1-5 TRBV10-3 CAISESDRSAGNQPQHF
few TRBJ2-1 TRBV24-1 CATSRTSGPNEQFF
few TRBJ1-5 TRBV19 CASSIGQGANQPQHF
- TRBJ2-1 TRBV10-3 CAISESGGGVNNEQFF
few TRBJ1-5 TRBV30 CAWSYLGAGRHF
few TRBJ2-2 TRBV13 CASSRYTGELFF
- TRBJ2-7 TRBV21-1 CASSKGPGRNYEQYF
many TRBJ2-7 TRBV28 CASSPGTSGPSYEQYF
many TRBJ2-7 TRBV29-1 CSVEGQGYEQYF
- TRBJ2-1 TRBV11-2 CASSQDRKQFF
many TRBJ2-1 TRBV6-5 CASSYDRLADEQFF
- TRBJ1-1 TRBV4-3 CASSQGPARGRNTEAFF
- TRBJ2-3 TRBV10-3 CAISGARGGTDTQYF
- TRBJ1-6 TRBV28 CASSLRGPPNLTLHF
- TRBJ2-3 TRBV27 CASSLFAGGTDTQYF
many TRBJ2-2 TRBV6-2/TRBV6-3 CASRIPGLVYNGELFF
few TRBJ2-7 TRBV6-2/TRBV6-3 CASSAPGLASYEQYF
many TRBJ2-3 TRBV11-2 CASSWQGGSGTDTQYF
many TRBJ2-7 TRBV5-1 CASSPGRDYEQYF
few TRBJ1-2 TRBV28 CASSEGQLHGYTF
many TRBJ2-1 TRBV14 CASSQAGHNEQFF
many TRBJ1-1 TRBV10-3 CAISESTGGNTEAFF
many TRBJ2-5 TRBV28 CASSLMGRTGLQETQYF
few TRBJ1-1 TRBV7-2 CASSIQQGGTEAFF
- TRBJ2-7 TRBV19 CASSISREDEQYF
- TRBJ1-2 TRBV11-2 CASSNRAIGYTF
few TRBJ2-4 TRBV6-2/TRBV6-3 CASTFRSLAKNIQYF
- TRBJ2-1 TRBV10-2 CASSVGGLSYNEQFF
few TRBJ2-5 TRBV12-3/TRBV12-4 CASSGDQQTQYF
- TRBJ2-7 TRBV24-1 CATRGTGSDEQYF
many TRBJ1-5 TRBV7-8 CASSLDRNQPQHF
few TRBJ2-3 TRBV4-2 CASSQGRLTDTQYF
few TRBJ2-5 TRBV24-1 CATSDFPTAGKETQYF
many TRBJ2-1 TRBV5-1 CASSLGQGANEQFF
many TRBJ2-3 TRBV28 CASSLDGITPDTQYF
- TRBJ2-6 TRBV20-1 CSARDPATGASGANVLTF
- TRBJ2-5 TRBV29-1 CSVAGTPKAETQYF
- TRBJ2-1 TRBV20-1 CSARREGRNEQFF
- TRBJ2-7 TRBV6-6 CASSYSRTGASYEQYF
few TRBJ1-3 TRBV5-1 CASSLDEGNTIYF
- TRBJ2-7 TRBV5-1 CASSLEGSAYEQYF
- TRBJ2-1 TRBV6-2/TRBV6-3 CASSYPKARGTMGHNEQFF
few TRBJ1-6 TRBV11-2 CASSLDIGGRSPLHF
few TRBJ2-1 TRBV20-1 CSAWTSGGYLSYNEQFF
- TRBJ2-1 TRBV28 CASSLGGGTGSYNEQFF
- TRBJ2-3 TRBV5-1 CASSYGTATDTQYF
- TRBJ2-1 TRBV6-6 CASSHGAGGHNEQFF
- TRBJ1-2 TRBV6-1 CASSEKGTGTLYGYTF
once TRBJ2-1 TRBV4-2 CASSQDPGASYNEQFF
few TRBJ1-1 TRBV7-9 CASSLAAGITEAFF